The 28 T cell receptor beta chains in this list originate from one sample, sequenced in a study of blood T cell repertoires in COVID-19. Assay used: immunoSEQ multiplex PCR; TCRdb lists only in-frame clones, some missing. The sample gives a few hundred thousand clones, 86% of which show up once; 3% is in the top ten. Sequencing was carried out using peripheral blood. The receptors were gathered from a woman under 40 with active or convalescent COVID-19.

The rearrangement joins TRBV7-9 to TRBJ2-2, with D perhaps TRBD2 (6 bases). Germline CDR1 reads SEHNR; CDR2 reads FQNEAQ (reference sequence). Trimming removed 4 bases from V and 11 bases from J, with 17 bases in between. This CDR3 contains 14 residues. The CDR3 spells CASSSGTFSTELFF. CDR3 coding DNA: TGTGCCAGCAGCTCGGGGACTTTTTCTACCGAGCTGTTTTTT.

This chain uses TRBV6-5 with TRBJ2-7; TRBD2 might be the D (5 bases). Looked up from germline, CDR1 is MNHEY and CDR2 is SVGAGI. This CDR3 is 15 amino acids long. The germline V and J ends were trimmed by 11 bases and 0 bases, with 20 bases remaining between them. The CDR3 reads CACRAGTDFSYEQYF. CDR3 DNA: TGTGCCTGCCGGGCGGGTACAGACTTCTCCTACGAGCAGTACTTC.

V usage is TRBV7-9 and J usage is TRBJ2-5; the D gene is possibly TRBD1 (6 bases). The germline V gene has CDR1 SEHNR and CDR2 FQNEAQ (reference sequence). The CDR3 length is 14 residues. Trimming left V 2 bases short and J 5 bases short, with 12 bases between. The CDR3 spells CASSLSQGAETQYF. The CDR3 nucleotides read TGTGCCAGCAGCTTATCACAGGGCGCGGAGACCCAGTACTTC.

The chain uses TRBV30 and TRBJ1-1; 9 bases match TRBD1. This CDR3 contains 14 residues. The J segment lost 3 bases and the V segment lost 4 bases, leaving 6 bases of the junction unmatched. Germline V lookup: CDR1 GTSNPN, CDR2 SVGIG (reference sequence). The CDR3 sequence: CAWNSRQGDTEAFF. The DNA of the CDR3 is TGTGCCTGGAATTCTCGACAGGGGGACACTGAAGCTTTCTTT.

The chain recombines TRBV19 with TRBJ2-5; 10 nucleotides match TRBD2. Looked up from germline, CDR1 is LNHDA and CDR2 is SQIVND (reference sequence). CDR3 length: 15 residues. V lost 2 bases to trimming and J lost 0 bases; unmatched junction nucleotides: 0. The CDR3 spells CASSITSGDQETQYF. CDR3 in DNA: TGTGCCAGTAGTATAACTAGCGGGGACCAAGAGACCCAGTACTTC.

Points on this clone: Additional DNA sequences in this sample encode the identical CDR3. V is TRBV27 and J is TRBJ2-3; unclear D gene. V was pared by 2 bases and J by 2 bases, with 5 bases between. Germline CDR1 MNHEY, CDR2 SMNVEV (reference sequence). The CDR3 sequence is 13 residues long. Written as DNA, the CDR3 is TGTGCCAGCAGTTTACTCTCCACAGATACGCAGTATTTT. Its translation: CASSLLSTDTQYF.

The chain is built from TRBV21-1 and TRBJ1-2; TRBD1, the table's D call, lacks a check against the DNA. TRBV21-1 is an annotated pseudogene. CDR3 size: 19 residues. CDR3 residues: CASSKGVQGARIRPYGYTF. CDR3 sequence (DNA): TGTGCCAGCAGCAAAGGCGTCCAGGGGGCCAGGATCCGCCCCTATGGCTACACCTTC.

V gene TRBV30 combines with J gene TRBJ2-6, with 9 bases lining up with TRBD1. CDR1 and CDR2 from the germline V gene are GTSNPN and SVGIG (reference sequence). The CDR3 totals 16 residues. Trimming cost V 2 bases and J 3 bases; bases outside gene matches: 5. This CDR3 reads CAWSSGQGFGANVLTF. The DNA of the CDR3 is TGTGCCTGGAGTAGCGGACAGGGGTTTGGGGCCAACGTCCTGACTTTC.

This clone was seen a single time. V is TRBV9 and J is TRBJ2-2, with D possibly TRBD2 on 6 matching bases. Germline V gene lookup returns CDR1 SGDLS and CDR2 YYNGEE. The CDR3 totals 14 residues. Trimming stripped 3 bases from V and 8 bases from J, with 14 bases between. The CDR3 spells CASSAGDFTGELFF. For the CDR3, the DNA is TGTGCCAGCAGCGCGGGGGACTTCACTGGGGAGCTGTTTTTT.

The rearrangement uses TRBV6-5 and TRBJ2-2, with 8 bases fitting TRBD1. After removal of 8 bases from V and 4 bases from J, the junction contained 6 bases not matched to a gene. Germline loops: CDR1 MNHEY, CDR2 SVGAGI. This CDR3 is built from 14 residues. CDR3 nucleotides: TGTGCCAGCGCCGAGGACAGGGTCACCGGGGAGCTGTTTTTT. It codes for CASAEDRVTGELFF.

For this clone: This sample also contains other DNA sequences that code for the same CDR3. The chain recombines TRBV4-1 with TRBJ2-3; no clear D gene. V lost 1 base and J 3 bases, leaving 5 bases between the germline ends. CDR1 and CDR2 (germline): MGHRA, YSYEKL. The CDR3 runs 13 residues. In nucleotides, the CDR3 is TGCGCCAGCAGCCAAGTCAGGACAGATACGCAGTATTTT. This sequence encodes CASSQVRTDTQYF.

The rearrangement links TRBV24-1 to TRBJ2-5, with TRBD2 identical over 12 bases. CDR3 length: 15 amino acids. Germline trimming cut 6 bases from V and 5 bases from J; bases unmatched to any gene: 6. CDR1 and CDR2 from the germline V gene are KGHDR and SFDVKD. CDR3 loop: CATSLASGGAETQYF. CDR3 DNA: TGTGCCACCAGTTTGGCTAGCGGGGGGGCGGAGACCCAGTACTTC.

The chain has TRBV30 and TRBJ2-1; 8 bases fit TRBD2. V lost 4 bases, J lost 4 bases, and 3 bases stayed unmatched. Germline V gives CDR1 GTSNPN, CDR2 SVGIG (reference sequence). CDR3 size: 13 residues. The CDR3 DNA sequence: TGTGCCTGGAAAAGCGGGGGTTACAATGAGCAGTTCTTC. Its translation: CAWKSGGYNEQFF.

This clone was seen only once. The chain is built from TRBV7-2 and TRBJ1-6; no reliable D call. V was pared by 5 bases and J by 3 bases, with 11 bases between. The CDR3 contains 15 residues. Germline V gene lookup returns CDR1 SGHTA and CDR2 FQGNSA. CDR3 sequence: CASSLTTIYNSPLHF. The DNA for the CDR3 is TGTGCCAGCAGCCTCACGACTATCTATAATTCACCCCTCCACTTT.

The chain employs TRBV30 and TRBJ1-3; a possible D gene is TRBD1 (6 bases). The CDR3 is 14 amino acids. Per germline, CDR1 GTSNPN and CDR2 SVGIG (reference sequence). The germline V and J ends were trimmed by 5 bases and 4 bases, with 15 bases remaining between them. CDR3 loop: CAWGTAQGGNTIYF. The DNA of the CDR3 is TGTGCCTGGGGAACGGCGCAGGGGGGAAACACCATATATTTT.

The CDR3 protein is CASSIGWTGRSNQPQHF. The CDR3 nucleotides read TGTGCCAGTAGTATAGGCTGGACAGGGAGAAGCAATCAGCCCCAGCATTTT. The J gene is TRBJ1-5, the V gene TRBV19; 8 bases are a match to TRBD1. Per germline, CDR1 LNHDA and CDR2 SQIVND (reference sequence). The V and J ends lost 1 base and 1 base, in that order; junction bases with no gene match: 6. This CDR3 has 17 residues.

The rearrangement joins TRBV5-4 to TRBJ1-1; 8 bases fit TRBD1. The ends lost 3 bases at V and 5 bases at J; junction bases unmatched: 6. The CDR3 extends over 14 amino acids. CDR1 SGHNT and CDR2 YYREEE come from the germline V gene (reference sequence). The CDR3 DNA reads TGTGCCAGCAGCTATCAGGGGGCAGAGACTGAAGCTTTCTTT. Protein: CASSYQGAETEAFF.

The chain carries TRBV11-3 and TRBJ2-2, with D perhaps matching TRBD1 (6 bases). The CDR3 runs 15 residues. V lost 1 base and J 5 bases, leaving 11 bases between the germline ends. Per germline, CDR1 SGHNT and CDR2 YENEEA. The CDR3 nucleotides read TGTGCCAGCAGCTTAGCCAGGGGCATAACCGGGGAGCTGTTTTTT. It specifies CASSLARGITGELFF.

V and J are TRBV5-6 and TRBJ1-1, with 12 nucleotides matching TRBD1. Germline V gives CDR1 SGHDT, CDR2 YYEEEE. The CDR3 has 14 residues. The junction had 8 bases not matched to a gene; V was cut back by 5 bases and J by 9 bases. CDR3: CASSLRDRGRKAFF. As DNA, the CDR3 is TGTGCCAGCAGTCTCCGGGACAGGGGGCGTAAAGCTTTCTTT. Full variable domain (remainder filled in from reference TRBV5-6 and TRBJ1-1): DAGVTQSPTHLIKTRGQQVTLRCSPKSGHDTVSWYQQALGQGPQFIFQYYEEEERQRGNFPDRFSGHQFPNYSSELNVNALLLGDSALYLCASSLRDRGRKAFFGQGTRLTVV.

The rearrangement uses TRBV4-3 and TRBJ1-1; D remains unclear. This CDR3 has 13 amino acids. V was clipped by 3 bases and J by 1 base, with 6 bases between them. Germline V CDR1 and CDR2: LGHNA, YSLEER. In nucleotides, the CDR3 is TGCGCCAGCAGCCAGACTAGGAACACTGAAGCTTTCTTT. Amino acid sequence: CASSQTRNTEAFF.

The CDR3 here is CASSHRRPYEQYF. The CDR3 bases are TGTGCCAGCAGCCACCGGAGACCCTACGAGCAGTACTTC. The rearrangement joins TRBV3-1 (or the pseudogene TRBV3-2) to TRBJ2-7; no firm D call. V was shortened by 3 bases and J by 2 bases, with 8 bases between the two germline ends. Germline CDR1 and CDR2: LGHDT and YNNKEL (reference sequence). The CDR3 extends over 13 amino acids.

Note on this clone: The junction departs from the called germline gene at one end, perhaps through a read error. The chain couples TRBV5-1 to TRBJ2-7; 10 bases are shared with TRBD2. The V gene's germline CDR1 is SGHRS and CDR2 YFSETQ. CDR3 size: 18 residues. The DNA of the CDR3 is TGCGCCAGCAGCTTGGATTCTAGCGGGGGCCCTGCTACCTACCAGCAGTACTTC. Residues: CASSLDSSGGPATYQQYF.

This clone was seen more than once but under ten times. The J gene is TRBJ1-1, the V gene TRBV7-9; D gene uncertain. Trimming shortened V by 5 bases and J by 5 bases, and 9 bases separated the two germline ends. In germline, CDR1 is SEHNR, CDR2 FQNEAQ (reference sequence). This CDR3 contains 12 residues. The DNA for the CDR3 is TGTGCCAGCAGCCCCGAGGGAACTGAAGCTTTCTTT. Translation gives CASSPEGTEAFF.

V gene TRBV6-1 combines with J gene TRBJ1-2, with a possible D match to TRBD1 (5 bases). Germline V lookup: CDR1 MNHNS, CDR2 SASEGT. CDR3 length: 14 amino acids. Trimming left V 2 bases short and J 5 bases short, with 12 bases between. CDR3 sequence reads: CASSEMGGRYGYTF. The CDR3 coding sequence is TGTGCCAGCAGTGAAATGGGGGGACGGTATGGCTACACCTTC.

This clone was counted a single time. The chain combines TRBV7-3 with TRBJ2-5; D is possibly TRBD1 (6 bases). The germline V and J ends were trimmed by 5 bases and 6 bases, with 13 bases remaining between them. CDR1 is SGHTA and CDR2 is FQGTGA in the germline V gene. The CDR3 consists of 13 residues. CDR3 sequence reads: CASSPSRGKTQYF. CDR3 bases: TGTGCCAGCAGCCCCTCCAGGGGAAAGACCCAGTACTTC.

The chain is built from TRBV6-9 and TRBJ1-6, with 7 nucleotides matching TRBD1. The CDR3 sequence is 17 residues long. With 9 bases clipped from V and 4 bases from J, the junction kept 15 bases outside the gene matches. The germline CDR1 and CDR2 sequences are MNHGY and SVAAGI. CDR3 DNA sequence: TGTGCCAGATGGGGATACAATGCAGGGGGTTATAATTCACCCCTCCACTTT. Its translation: CARWGYNAGGYNSPLHF.

This chain uses TRBV6-2 or TRBV6-3 with TRBJ1-2; the D gene is possibly TRBD1 (6 bases). V was trimmed by 4 bases and J by 4 bases, leaving 16 bases between them. This CDR3 region has 15 residues. The germline V gene encodes CDR1 MNHEY and CDR2 SVGEGT. In DNA form, the CDR3 reads TGTGCCAGCAGTTCCATTGGACAGCCACCCTATGGCTACACCTTC. It is translated as CASSSIGQPPYGYTF.

This clone was detected once. The chain recombines TRBV10-3 with TRBJ2-3; 10 bases are shared with TRBD2. This CDR3 region has 17 residues. After removal of 10 bases from V and 6 bases from J, the junction contained 19 bases not matched to a gene. The germline V gene encodes CDR1 ENHRY and CDR2 SYGVKD. As DNA, the CDR3 is TGTGCCACCAGGACAGGCCTTTCTAGCGGGGGAGGGGATACGCAGTATTTT. It encodes CATRTGLSSGGGDTQYF.